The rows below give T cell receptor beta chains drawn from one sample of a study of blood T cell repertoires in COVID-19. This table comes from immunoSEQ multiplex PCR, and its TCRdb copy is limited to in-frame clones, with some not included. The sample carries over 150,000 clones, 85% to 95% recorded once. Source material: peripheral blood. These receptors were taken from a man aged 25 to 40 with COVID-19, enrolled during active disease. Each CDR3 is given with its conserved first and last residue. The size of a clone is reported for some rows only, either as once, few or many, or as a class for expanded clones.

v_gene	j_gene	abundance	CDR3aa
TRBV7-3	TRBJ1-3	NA	CASSPSGSGNTIYF
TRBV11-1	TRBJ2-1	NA	CASSVLANTYNEQFF
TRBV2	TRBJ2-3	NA	CASSAGLLTDTQYF
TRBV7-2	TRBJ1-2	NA	CASSSWGGRGEGYTF
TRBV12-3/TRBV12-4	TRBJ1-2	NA	CASSLQGFYGYTF
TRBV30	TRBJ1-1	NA	CAWRTGQVNTEAFF
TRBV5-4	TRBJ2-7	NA	CASSPGRGEDEQYF
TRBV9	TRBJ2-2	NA	CASSELAGGPGELFF
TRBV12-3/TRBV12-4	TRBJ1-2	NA	CASSLQGSGYTF
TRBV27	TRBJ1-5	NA	CASRLAGHQPQHF
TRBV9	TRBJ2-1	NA	CASSQTTGTGYNEQFF
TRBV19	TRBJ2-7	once	CASSIALSYEQYF
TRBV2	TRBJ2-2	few	CASARETTGELFF
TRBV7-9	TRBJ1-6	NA	CASSFSGSLAYNSPLHF
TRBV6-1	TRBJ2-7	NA	CASSEVQGASGEQYF
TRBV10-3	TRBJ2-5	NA	CAIKSGATETQYF
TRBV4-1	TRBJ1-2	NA	CASSQGAQGGYGYTF
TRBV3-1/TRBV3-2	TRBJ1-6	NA	CASASRGTGIPLHF
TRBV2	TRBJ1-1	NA	CASKIGHKAFF
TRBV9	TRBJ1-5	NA	CASSVGQGGNQPQHF
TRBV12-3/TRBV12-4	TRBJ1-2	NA	CASTKQGPYGYTF
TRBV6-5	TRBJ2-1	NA	CASSYLTERGPNEQFF
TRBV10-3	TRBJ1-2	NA	CAIGKEGLGYGYTF
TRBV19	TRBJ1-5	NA	CASRQGRGNQPQHF